These 2 T cell receptor beta chains originate from one sample sequenced in a study of T-cell memory formation after mild COVID-19. TCRdb ran MiXCR on the 5' RACE reads and lists one entry per CDR3 protein. Here the sample spans 80,000 to 130,000 distinct CDR3 sequences, approximately 12% being singletons. Source material: PBMCs or a T cell subset sorted from them (not recorded which). These receptors were collected from a man younger than 35 who had mild COVID-19 (a few samples of this study predate the infection). Cell type and time point are not known.

This clonotype has a handful of counts. The chain couples TRBV4-1 to TRBJ2-7; tentatively, D is TRBD1 (6 bases). This CDR3 is 14 amino acids long. V shed 5 bases and J shed 4 bases, with 15 bases lying between them. Germline lookup yields CDR1 MGHRA and CDR2 YSYEKL. The CDR3 DNA reads as TGCGCCAGCAGCATCCGGGACACCCATTACGAGCAGTACTTC. This sequence encodes CASSIRDTHYEQYF.

This chain uses TRBV27 with TRBJ1-6; D is perhaps TRBD1 (6 bases). The V end was cut by 5 bases, the J end by 9 bases, with 14 bases between. This CDR3 has 14 amino acids. Germline-derived CDR1 and CDR2 are MNHEY and SMNVEV (reference sequence). The CDR3 reads CASSPRGAGSPLHF. In nucleotides, the CDR3 is TGTGCCAGCAGTCCCCGGGGGGCTGGTTCACCCCTCCACTTT.